This T cell receptor beta chain emerged from a study of shared clonotypes between healthy human individuals. Overall study context: The cohort had a couple of women and a few men, ages 18 to 49.

DNA input for the unsorted PBMC replicate PCRs was roughly 330 ng, 25,000 to 35,000 T cell genomes. The method was immunoSEQ multiplex PCR; TCRdb's version includes in-frame clones alone and lacks a portion of them. The data contain around 430,000 clones, roughly 83% of them seen just once; the ten biggest clones take up 13%. This TCR was sampled from a woman in her thirties or forties in good health. Some clones in this sample may be carry-over from other donors' samples. Sample: PBMCs.

CDR3 nucleotides: TGTGCCATCAGGGCAATGAACACCGGGGAGCTGTTTTTT. It specifies CAIRAMNTGELFF. The chain is built from TRBV10-3 and TRBJ2-2, with unresolved D. V was pared by 6 bases and J by 1 base, with 6 bases between. The CDR3 length is 13 residues. Per germline, CDR1 ENHRY and CDR2 SYGVKD.